Below, 25 T cell receptor beta chains from the same sample are listed, as sequenced in a study of blood T cell repertoires in COVID-19. Here immunoSEQ multiplex PCR was the method, and the copy in TCRdb shows in-frame clones only, minus some. Of roughly 150,000 clones in the sample, more than 65% were seen once. Sequenced material: peripheral blood. The receptor set was obtained from a man between 65 and 85 years old with active or convalescent COVID-19.

The J gene is TRBJ1-1, the V gene TRBV7-3, with D unclear. CDR3 length: 14 residues. CDR1 is SGHTA and CDR2 is FQGTGA in the germline V gene. V lost 0 bases, J lost 6 bases, and 11 bases lay in between. As DNA, the CDR3 is TGTGCCAGCAGCTTAACGTTAGGGAGCTCTGAAGCTTTCTTT. Its protein is CASSLTLGSSEAFF.

The chain has TRBV19 and TRBJ1-2; 8 positions match TRBD1. Trimming removed 1 base from V and 6 bases from J; junction bases left unmatched: 13. Germline CDR1 LNHDA, CDR2 SQIVND (reference sequence). The CDR3 extends over 17 amino acids. CDR3: CASSIGFRGRPAHGYTF. The DNA of the CDR3 is TGTGCCAGTAGTATAGGATTCAGGGGGCGCCCGGCTCATGGCTACACCTTC.

The V and J genes are TRBV7-2 and TRBJ2-2; possible D gene TRBD2, 5 bases. The germline gives CDR1 SGHTA, CDR2 FQGNSA. This CDR3 region has 14 residues. V lost 2 bases, J lost 7 bases, and 11 bases lay in between. The DNA of the CDR3 is TGTGCCAGCAGCTTAAAAACCGGGATCGGGGAGCTGTTTTTT. It is translated as CASSLKTGIGELFF.

The rearrangement links TRBV7-2 to TRBJ2-6; 7 bases match TRBD2. Germline assignment: CDR1 SGHTA and CDR2 FQGNSA. The CDR3 contains 16 residues. After removal of 6 bases from V and 3 bases from J, the junction contained 8 bases not matched to a gene. The CDR3 loop reads CASRNTGGIGANVLTF. Written as DNA, the CDR3 is TGTGCCAGCAGGAACACCGGGGGGATTGGGGCCAACGTCCTGACTTTC.

The chain couples TRBV5-4 to TRBJ1-2; D remains ambiguous. The CDR3 extends over 15 amino acids. V was shortened by 0 bases and J by 1 base, with 10 bases between the two germline ends. CDR1 and CDR2 (germline): SGHNT, YYREEE (reference sequence). CDR3 DNA sequence: TGTGCCAGCAGCTTGGTAGTTGGGCTTAACTATGGCTACACCTTC. It encodes CASSLVVGLNYGYTF.

This sequence joins TRBV4-1 and TRBJ1-1; perhaps TRBD1 as D (6 bases). Germline V gene sequence: CDR1 MGHRA, CDR2 YSYEKL. The CDR3 spans 15 residues. Deletions cut 0 bases from V and 5 bases from J, with 13 bases between. This chain's CDR3 is CASSQDGIRGTEAFF. The CDR3 bases are TGCGCCAGCAGCCAAGATGGTATAAGGGGGACTGAAGCTTTCTTT.

On this clone itself: This CDR3 is also generated by other DNA sequences in the sample. The chain couples TRBV4-1 to TRBJ2-7; D is possibly TRBD2 (5 bases). V was cut by 0 bases and J by 3 bases, with 12 bases left in between. The germline gives CDR1 MGHRA, CDR2 YSYEKL. The CDR3 contains 15 residues. In DNA, the CDR3 is TGCGCCAGCAGCCAAGATCGGGGATCCCTCTACGAGCAGTACTTC. It yields the protein CASSQDRGSLYEQYF.

The chain has TRBV6-5 and TRBJ2-7; a weak D match, TRBD2 (6 bases). V dropped 0 bases and J dropped 2 bases, with 14 bases sitting between them. The CDR3 runs to 16 residues. Germline V gene sequence: CDR1 MNHEY, CDR2 SVGAGI. DNA for the CDR3: TGTGCCAGCAGTTACTCGGCGGGGAGTAGGACCTACGAGCAGTACTTC. Translating gives CASSYSAGSRTYEQYF.

This clone was counted a single time. The chain is built from TRBV3-1 (or the pseudogene TRBV3-2) and TRBJ1-3; 7 bases map to TRBD1. The trim removed 5 bases at V and 2 bases at J, leaving 3 bases unmatched. The CDR3 runs to 14 residues. Germline CDR1 is LGHDT and CDR2 is YNNKEL (reference sequence). CDR3 sequence (DNA): TGTGCCAGCAGCGGAAGGGGGCCTGGAAACACCATATATTTT. Encoded protein: CASSGRGPGNTIYF.

V is TRBV10-3 and J is TRBJ1-3, with a possible D match to TRBD1 (6 bases). Germline V lookup: CDR1 ENHRY, CDR2 SYGVKD. Trimming stripped 5 bases from V and 4 bases from J, with 9 bases between. The CDR3 loop spans 13 amino acids. In DNA, the CDR3 is TGTGCCATCAGTAGGGACATCGGAAACACCATATATTTT. Residues: CAISRDIGNTIYF.

The chain links TRBV5-4 to TRBJ2-5, with D possibly being TRBD2 (7 bases). Germline CDR1 is SGHNT and CDR2 is YYREEE (reference sequence). The CDR3 is 14 amino acids. The V and J ends lost 4 bases and 5 bases respectively, with 15 bases between them. CDR3 bases: TGTGCCAGCAGCCCGGCGGGGGCTCTTGAGACCCAGTACTTC. Translated, it gives CASSPAGALETQYF.

The gene calls are TRBV6-6 and TRBJ2-7, with TRBD2 matching over 7 bases. The V segment lost 2 bases and the J segment 2 bases; nucleotides outside the gene matches: 3. The CDR3 is 14 amino acids. CDR1 is MNHNY, CDR2 SVGAGI, per germline (reference sequence). CDR3 coding DNA: TGTGCCAGCAGTTACCAGGGACTAACCTACGAGCAGTACTTC. Its translation is CASSYQGLTYEQYF.

This clone occurred a few times. The CDR3 nucleotides read TGTGCCAGCAGGTCGACTGGCGAGCAGTACTTC. It yields the protein CASRSTGEQYF. The rearrangement links TRBV6-6 to TRBJ2-7; D is ambiguous. The CDR3 runs to 11 residues. The V gene's germline CDR1 is MNHNY and CDR2 SVGAGI (reference sequence). With 6 bases removed from V and 6 bases from J, the gap between germline ends came to 9 bases.

The V call is TRBV11-2, the J call TRBJ1-1; TRBD1 might be the D (6 bases). The CDR3 consists of 15 residues. V was clipped by 5 bases and J by 3 bases, with 16 bases between them. Looked up from germline, CDR1 is SGHAT and CDR2 is FQNNGV. CDR3 DNA: TGTGCCAGCAGCACGAGCGGACAGCTTTACACTGAAGCTTTCTTT. This codes for CASSTSGQLYTEAFF.

V gene TRBV29-1 combines with J gene TRBJ2-3, with D perhaps matching TRBD1 (5 bases). The germline gives CDR1 SQVTM, CDR2 ANQGSEA. This CDR3 is 14 amino acids long. Trimming stripped 4 bases from V and 0 bases from J, with 11 bases between. CDR3 DNA: TGCAGCGTTGTTTTCCCAGGGAGCACAGATACGCAGTATTTT. It yields the protein CSVVFPGSTDTQYF.

This chain uses TRBV5-1 with TRBJ2-7, with TRBD1 as a possible D gene (6 bases). CDR3 length: 14 residues. V gave up 7 bases and J gave up 0 bases, with 14 bases separating them. Germline V gene lookup returns CDR1 SGHRS and CDR2 YFSETQ. The CDR3 loop is CASGTQRGSYEQYF. The CDR3 DNA reads as TGCGCCAGCGGGACACAGAGAGGCTCCTACGAGCAGTACTTC.

The CDR3 loop reads CSASGDSIGYTF. CDR3 nucleotide sequence: TGCAGTGCTAGTGGGGACAGTATCGGCTACACCTTC. V usage is TRBV20-1 and J usage is TRBJ1-2; 7 bases fit TRBD1. CDR1 and CDR2 (germline): DFQATT, SNEGSKA (reference sequence). The trim removed 3 bases at V and 8 bases at J, leaving 6 bases unmatched. This CDR3 is built from 12 residues.

The V call is TRBV5-5, the J call TRBJ1-2, with D tentatively TRBD1 (5 bases). Trimming shortened V by 3 bases and J by 0 bases, and 15 bases separated the two germline ends. This CDR3 region has 16 residues. The germline V gene has CDR1 SGHKS and CDR2 YYEKEE (reference sequence). CDR3: CASSWGLHRANYGYTF. CDR3 sequence (DNA): TGTGCCAGCAGCTGGGGACTGCACCGAGCTAACTATGGCTACACCTTC.

V is TRBV5-1 and J is TRBJ2-7, with 8 positions matching TRBD2. V shed 4 bases, J shed 2 bases, and the junction held 8 bases outside the gene matches. Germline CDR1 SGHRS, CDR2 YFSETQ. There are 15 residues in the CDR3. The CDR3 region is CASSPTSGRPYEQYF. The CDR3 DNA follows: TGCGCCAGCAGCCCGACAAGCGGGAGACCCTACGAGCAGTACTTC.

The gene calls are TRBV28 and TRBJ1-5, with a tentative D call TRBD1 (6 bases). The CDR3 spans 16 residues. With 5 bases removed from V and 4 bases from J, the gap between germline ends came to 18 bases. CDR1 is MDHEN, CDR2 SYDVKM, per germline. DNA for the CDR3: TGTGCCAGCAGTCCCTGGGAGGGGGAGGGGAATCAGCCCCAGCATTTT. As protein: CASSPWEGEGNQPQHF.

The chain employs TRBV7-2 and TRBJ2-1; 15 bases align to TRBD2. Germline trimming cut 2 bases from V and 3 bases from J; bases unmatched to any gene: 8. Germline lookup yields CDR1 SGHTA and CDR2 FQGNSA. The CDR3 consists of 19 residues. The CDR3 region is CASSLLPRTSGGDYNEQFF. In nucleotides, the CDR3 is TGTGCCAGCAGCTTACTTCCAAGGACTAGCGGGGGGGACTACAATGAGCAGTTCTTC.

A word on this clone: Other DNA sequences of this sample code for an identical CDR3. The chain carries TRBV9 and TRBJ1-2; 9 bases line up with TRBD1. Unmatched junction bases numbered 6, after V lost 5 bases and J lost 4 bases. Germline V gene sequence: CDR1 SGDLS, CDR2 YYNGEE. The CDR3 is 14 amino acids. DNA for the CDR3: TGTGCCAGCAGTGCGGACAGGGGTGGCTATGGCTACACCTTC. The encoded protein is CASSADRGGYGYTF.

The DNA for the CDR3 is TGTGCCAGCAGGACGAGGACAACTAATGAAAAACTGTTTTTT. Its protein product is CASRTRTTNEKLFF. This chain connects TRBV6-5 to TRBJ1-4; no firm D call. Germline values: CDR1 MNHEY, CDR2 SVGAGI. V was shortened by 6 bases and J by 0 bases, with 8 bases between the two germline ends. The CDR3 has 14 amino acids.

This chain uses TRBV30 with TRBJ1-6; 9 bases are shared with TRBD1. With V trimmed by 1 base and J by 5 bases, 9 bases remained unmatched. The germline gives CDR1 GTSNPN, CDR2 SVGIG (reference sequence). This CDR3 is built from 17 residues. The CDR3 DNA sequence: TGTGCCTGGAGTGCCCAACAGGGGGCCCTCCATAATTCACCCCTCCACTTT. It yields the protein CAWSAQQGALHNSPLHF. Full variable domain (rest looked up from reference TRBV30 and TRBJ1-6): SQTIHQWPATLVQPVGSPLSLECTVEGTSNPNLYWYRQAAGRGLQLLFYSVGIGQISSEVPQNLSASRPQDRQFILSSKKLLLSDSGFYLCAWSAQQGALHNSPLHFGNGTRLTVT.

This chain joins TRBV24-1 and TRBJ2-5; D is ambiguous. Germline V CDR1 and CDR2: KGHDR, SFDVKD. The CDR3 covers 14 residues. V shed 5 bases and J shed 3 bases, with 12 bases lying between them. The CDR3 loop reads CATSATGLEETQYF. CDR3 in DNA: TGTGCCACCAGTGCGACGGGTTTGGAAGAGACCCAGTACTTC.